This T cell receptor beta chain was obtained from a study of OX40 agonist ivuxolimab in advanced cancers. Clones were read by immunoSEQ multiplex PCR, and TCRdb kept only the in-frame ones, dropping some. The sample carries tens of thousands of clones, 85% recorded once. Germline-derived CDR1 and CDR2 are SGHTA and FQGNSA. V was clipped by 2 bases and J by 3 bases, with 4 bases between them. The CDR3 has 12 amino acids. The rearrangement joins TRBV7-2 to TRBJ2-5; D gene uncertain. This clonotype originated in an adult with an advanced solid tumor such as melanoma, head and neck, liver or kidney cancer. Sequencing used CD4+ or CD8+ T cells sorted from blood, obtained in a trial of the OX40 agonist ivuxolimab. The CDR3 loop is CASSLREETQYF. The CDR3 DNA follows: TGTGCCAGCAGCTTAAGGGAAGAGACCCAGTACTTC.